Listed here is a single T cell receptor beta chain. Its specific antigen is unknown. No much larger clone is present one base from it, and per-base qualities are unavailable. TCRbeta CDR3 regions were amplified from genomic DNA using the immunoSEQ Assay, a bias-controlled multiplex PCR. The authors processed their data as follows. The number of nucleated cells in each sample was estimated by amplification of reference gene primers within the assay. Sequence reads were collapsed and filtered to measure the absolute abundance of every unique TCRbeta CDR3 rearrangement. For each sample, productive Simpson clonality was calculated as the square root of Simpson's diversity index over productive rearrangements. Sourced from immuneACCESS, this table was stored by TCRdb with only in-frame sequences that have V and J called. A share of the clones is absent; for the studies checked, an unresolved V gene accounts for under half, and the remainder has no known explanation. Clonal size and the V and J genes are those of that table, whereas D and trimming came from the DNA. The sample profile shows 200,000 to 300,000 clones; 84% of them were found once. The ten largest clones take up under 2.5% of the sample.

Trimming at the junction amounts to 7 bases on V and 5 bases on J, and the germline ends lie 14 bases apart. Via the germline V gene, CDR1 is SNHLY and CDR2 FYNNEI. From cysteine to phenylalanine, the CDR3 is 14 amino acids long. The only DNA kept is the CDR3, 42 bases in frame from the first base. These data originate in a study of blood T cell repertoires in COVID-19 (dated by TCRdb to the early 2020s). Looking at the study overall: The collaborator samples originated in the United States, Italy and Spain and spanned the acute and convalescent phases of COVID-19. The prospective study material was composed of cDNA or gDNA derived from T cells, B-cell-depleted T cells, or PBMCs. Subjects who had been exposed to COVID-19, were actively infected with it, or had recovered from it provided the deeply sampled blood TCRbeta repertoires that made up the dataset. The repertoires were made available in a free public database intended to serve as a resource for research on the immune response to SARS-CoV-2. Samples were obtained from the ongoing ImmuneRACE study (first 160 participants) and from 1,254 subjects provided by 6 global collaborators. The sample metadata nearly always contained a de-identified subject ID, COVID-19 status, age in years and sex. HLA class I and class II types, where available, came from metadata supplied by the sample provider rather than from assay-based typing.

A second Seattle source provided samples from volunteer blood donors who had recovered from COVID-19. The collaborating institutions used their own protocols to collect whole blood in K2EDTA tubes. For TCRbeta analysis, collaborators shipped samples as frozen whole blood, isolated PBMCs, or DNA extracted from either of those sample types. Here is what the overall study found, with its caveats: The amount of clinical and demographic metadata varied by source and participant and was provided uncurated.

Recombination joined TRBV2 with TRBJ2-2, with TRBD2 tentatively as D gene (6 bases match). Sequenced material: peripheral blood. The receptor was derived from a man aged 35 to 55 who had recovered from COVID-19. The CDR3 amino acid sequence is: CASKRRGLTGELFF. The nucleotides read TGTGCCAGCAAAAGGCGGGGCCTGACCGGGGAGCTGTTTTTT. The entire variable domain, with the stretches around the CDR3 drawn from the reference TRBV2 and TRBJ2-2 proteins, is EPEVTQTPSHQVTQMGQEVILRCVPISNHLYFYWYRQILGQKVEFLVSFYNNEISEKSEIFDDQFSVERPDGSNFTLKIRSTKLEDSAMYFCASKRRGLTGELFFGEGSRLTVL.